This TCR beta chain was documented in a study of PD-1 blockade in mismatch repair-deficient tumors. The junction had 15 bases not matched to a gene; V was cut back by 5 bases and J by 9 bases. Germline CDR1 reads MNHNY; CDR2 reads SVGAGI (reference sequence). This CDR3 has 16 amino acids. Assay used: immunoSEQ multiplex PCR; TCRdb lists only in-frame clones, some missing. The profile shows fewer than 100,000 clones, 81% of them singletons. This receptor was taken from an adult with mismatch repair-deficient cancer. Sequencing was performed on peripheral blood, taken 12 weeks after starting pembrolizumab. The chain is built from TRBV6-6 and TRBJ2-2, with 7 bases lining up with TRBD2. The CDR3 sequence: CASSHGGSAVLRELFF. DNA for the CDR3: TGTGCCAGCAGTCACGGGGGGTCAGCGGTGCTCAGGGAGCTGTTTTTT.